These 2 T cell receptor beta chains share one sample of origin, sequenced in a study of naive and memory T cell subsets. Study-level findings and limits: Naive repertoires, especially CD8, held a few larger clonotypes, possibly memory cells re-expressing CD45RA.

Their recognized antigens are unknown. Two oligonucleotides, mixed equimolar, formed the beta constant-region primer covering TRBC1 and TRBC2. Four rounds of PCR amplified the ligated cDNA using nested alpha and beta constant-region primers plus SP2. TCRdb reanalysed the UMI-ligation and nested PCR reads using MiXCR and keeps one entry per CDR3 protein. The data show 140,000 to 150,000 distinct CDR3 sequences, with 22% seen just once and around 0.097% held by the top ten. Source material: naive CD4+ T cells from blood. The receptors here all came from a human donor in good health.

The CDR3 nucleotides are TGTGCCAGCAGCTTTGGCTCCACGTACGAGCAGTACTTC. Protein product: CASSFGSTYEQYF. The chain uses TRBV5-6 and TRBJ2-7; D is uncertain. With 2 bases removed from V and 4 bases from J, the gap between germline ends came to 10 bases. Germline V gene lookup returns CDR1 SGHDT and CDR2 YYEEEE. This CDR3 is built from 13 residues. The full variable domain, its missing parts supplied by reference TRBV5-6 and TRBJ2-7, is DAGVTQSPTHLIKTRGQQVTLRCSPKSGHDTVSWYQQALGQGPQFIFQYYEEEERQRGNFPDRFSGHQFPNYSSELNVNALLLGDSALYLCASSFGSTYEQYFGPGTRLTVT.

The chain carries TRBV29-1 and TRBJ2-2; D gene unclear. The germline CDR1 and CDR2 sequences are SQVTM and ANQGSEA. This CDR3 is built from 12 residues. The V and J ends lost 6 bases and 2 bases respectively, with 7 bases between them. CDR3: CSVMLNTGELFF. The CDR3 DNA follows: TGCAGCGTAATGCTAAACACCGGGGAGCTGTTTTTT.